This TCR beta chain derives from a study of blood T cell repertoires in COVID-19 (dated by TCRdb to 2018 to 2021). About the investigation overall: Samples from collaborators originated in the United States, Italy and Spain and spanned both the acute and convalescent phases of COVID-19. The prospective study material was composed of cDNA or gDNA derived from T cells, B-cell-depleted T cells, or PBMCs. Subjects who had been exposed to COVID-19, were actively infected with it, or had recovered from it provided the deeply sampled blood TCRbeta repertoires that made up the dataset. The repertoires were released in a freely available public database intended as a resource for research on the immune response to SARS-CoV-2. The samples were drawn from two sources: the first 160 participants of the ongoing ImmuneRACE study, and over 1,000 subjects contributed by 6 global collaborators. A de-identified subject ID, COVID-19 status, age in years and sex were almost always included in the sample metadata. Where available, HLA class I and class II types were taken from metadata supplied by the sample provider and were not determined by assay-based typing.

Concerning this clone: This receptor's antigen is unknown. No base quality information exists; no much larger clone differs at one position.

Trimming removed 5 bases from V and 4 bases from J; the gene matches leave 8 bases unexplained. Spanning cysteine to phenylalanine, the CDR3 consists of 15 amino acids. The CDR3 DNA has 45 bases and is translated from base 1. Based on the germline V gene (reference sequence), the CDR1 and CDR2 sequences are PRHDT and FYEKMQ. The collaborating institutions used their own protocols to collect whole blood in K2EDTA tubes. For TCRbeta analysis, collaborator samples were shipped as frozen whole blood, as isolated PBMCs, or as DNA extracted from either sample type. General study outcomes and caveats: Clinical and demographic metadata were provided uncurated, with the amount varying by source and participant.

The immunoSEQ Assay, a bias-controlled multiplex PCR, was used to amplify TCRbeta CDR3 regions from genomic DNA. The paper's processing steps were these. The number of nucleated cells in each sample was estimated by amplification of reference gene primers within the assay. To quantify the absolute abundance of each unique TCRbeta CDR3 rearrangement, sequence reads were collapsed and filtered. For each sample, productive Simpson clonality was calculated as the square root of Simpson's diversity index over productive rearrangements. TCRdb obtained this table from immuneACCESS and retained in-frame rearrangements with V and J assigned. These tables miss some clones; where compared with another copy, unresolved V genes account for less than half of the shortfall, and the remainder is unexplained. That table is the source of V, J and clone size, and D and trimming were worked out from the DNA. In all, the sample holds more than 80,000 clones, and more than 80% of those were seen once. The top ten clonotypes cover 11% to 15% of the sample.

The sample consisted of peripheral blood. This receptor was identified in a woman aged 55-69 years with acute or convalescent COVID-19. Rearrangement joined TRBV13 to TRBJ1-1; 9 central nucleotides agree with TRBD1. The DNA is TGTGCCAGCAGCGGCCGGGACAGGGTCGTCACTGAAGCTTTCTTT. It is translated as CASSGRDRVVTEAFF.